The 17 T cell receptor beta chains in this list originate from one sample, sequenced in a study of cytotoxic CD8 clonotypes in ibrutinib-treated CLL. Sequencing was performed with immunoSEQ multiplex PCR; in TCRdb, only in-frame clones are kept and a portion is missing. The profile shows roughly 24,000 clones, just under 70% of them singletons. The specimen comprised PBMCs, sampled after 24 months of ibrutinib treatment. The receptors come from a human donor with chronic lymphocytic leukemia.

V is TRBV4-2 and J is TRBJ1-4; TRBD1 might be the D (6 bases). Per the germline V gene, CDR1 is LGHNA and CDR2 is YNFKEQ. This CDR3 is built from 17 residues. The V end was cut by 4 bases, the J end by 0 bases, with 15 bases between. Written as DNA, the CDR3 is TGTGCCAGCAGCCGGGGGGATGGGGGCTCAACTAATGAAAAACTGTTTTTT. Amino acid sequence: CASSRGDGGSTNEKLFF.

This chain links TRBV18 with TRBJ1-5; D possibly corresponds to TRBD1 (6 bases). Germline CDR1 KGHSH, CDR2 LQKENI. Trimming pared 3 bases from V and 5 bases from J, leaving 11 bases between. The CDR3 has 14 amino acids. The chain's CDR3 is CASSPTGPYQPQHF. In DNA form, the CDR3 reads TGTGCCAGCTCACCGACAGGTCCTTATCAGCCCCAGCATTTT.

The chain has TRBV25-1 and TRBJ1-2; maybe TRBD1 (6 bases). Germline values: CDR1 MGHDK, CDR2 SYGVNS. The CDR3 runs 15 residues. The V gene lost 2 bases and the J gene lost 4 bases, with 14 bases spanning the gap. The CDR3 here is CASSETGRLAYGYTF. DNA for the CDR3: TGTGCCAGCAGTGAAACAGGGCGTCTGGCCTATGGCTACACCTTC.

The chain employs TRBV11-2 and TRBJ2-5; unclear D gene. V was trimmed by 0 bases and J by 2 bases, leaving 10 bases between them. The germline CDR1 and CDR2 sequences are SGHAT and FQNNGV. The CDR3 is made up of 15 amino acids. CDR3: CASSLEGQPQETQYF. In nucleotides, the CDR3 is TGTGCCAGCAGCTTAGAAGGGCAACCACAAGAGACCCAGTACTTC.

This clone was seen only once. The chain couples TRBV19 to TRBJ1-2; no clear D. Germline-derived CDR1 and CDR2 are LNHDA and SQIVND (reference sequence). The V end lost 8 bases, the J end lost 5 bases, and 12 bases lay between the germline ends. The CDR3 is made up of 12 amino acids. CDR3 in DNA: TGTGCCAGTTTCTTGACGTCTTATGGCTACACCTTC. This gives the protein CASFLTSYGYTF. Full variable domain (missing parts from reference TRBV19 and TRBJ1-2): DGGITQSPKYLFRKEGQNVTLSCEQNLNHDAMYWYRQDPGQGLRLIYYSQIVNDFQKGDIAEGYSVSREKKESFPLTVTSAQKNPTAFYLCASFLTSYGYTFGSGTRLTVV.

This chain uses TRBV9 with TRBJ2-1; TRBD2 agrees at 10 bases. The ends lost 0 bases at V and 9 bases at J; junction bases unmatched: 6. Germline loops: CDR1 SGDLS, CDR2 YYNGEE. This CDR3 comprises 15 residues. CDR3 bases: TGTGCCAGCAGCGTAGGACTAGCGGGCACGGGTGAGCAGTTCTTC. It is translated as CASSVGLAGTGEQFF.

The rearrangement uses TRBV4-2 and TRBJ2-1, with TRBD2 as a possible D gene (6 bases). Germline V gene sequence: CDR1 LGHNA, CDR2 YNFKEQ. Between the trimmed V and J ends, which lost 0 bases and 10 bases, there was a span of 16 bases. The CDR3 has 15 amino acids. CDR3 bases: TGTGCCAGCAGCCAAGAGGTAGGCGCCGCGGGGGAGCAGTTCTTC. As protein: CASSQEVGAAGEQFF.

The V and J genes are TRBV5-1 and TRBJ1-6; the match to TRBD1 covers 9 bases. Germline CDR1 SGHRS, CDR2 YFSETQ. The ends lost 0 bases at V and 9 bases at J; junction bases unmatched: 10. The CDR3 is 17 amino acids. As DNA, the CDR3 is TGCGCCAGCAGCTTGGCCCTAACAGGGGGCTCTATTTCACCCCTCCACTTT. It codes for CASSLALTGGSISPLHF.

The rearrangement uses TRBV11-2 and TRBJ1-5; D unresolved. Trimming took off 2 bases at V and 5 bases at J, with 16 bases between the two ends. The germline V gene has CDR1 SGHAT and CDR2 FQNNGV. This CDR3 has 16 amino acids. The CDR3 nucleotides read TGTGCCAGCAGCTTAACTGGAGGTCAAGGCGATCAGCCCCAGCATTTT. It specifies CASSLTGGQGDQPQHF.

The CDR3 protein is CASSSRDRDHSSYNSPLHF. In nucleotides, the CDR3 is TGTGCCAGCAGCTCCCGGGACAGGGATCATAGCTCCTATAATTCACCCCTCCACTTT. The chain recombines TRBV5-5 with TRBJ1-6, with 9 nucleotides matching TRBD1. V lost 3 bases and J lost 0; bases outside the gene matches: 10. This CDR3 comprises 19 residues. Germline-derived CDR1 and CDR2 are SGHKS and YYEKEE (reference sequence). Drawing the rest from reference TRBV5-5 and TRBJ1-6, the complete variable domain is DAGVTQSPTHLIKTRGQQVTLRCSPISGHKSVSWYQQVLGQGPQFIFQYYEKEERGRGNFPDRFSARQFPNYSSELNVNALLLGDSALYLCASSSRDRDHSSYNSPLHFGNGTRLTVT.

The chain links TRBV18 to TRBJ2-7; D unresolved. This CDR3 spans 14 amino acids. Trimming took off 6 bases at V and 6 bases at J, with 18 bases between the two ends. CDR1 and CDR2 (germline): KGHSH, LQKENI. The CDR3 nucleotides read TGTGCCAGCTCCTTGGGCGGACCTCTTGCCGAGCAGTACTTC. This codes for CASSLGGPLAEQYF.

The CDR3 DNA reads TGTGCCAGTAGTGAAGACAGGGGTGGATGGGACGAGCAGTACTTC. It codes for CASSEDRGGWDEQYF. This rearrangement joins TRBV19 to TRBJ2-7; TRBD1 matches at 8 bases. In germline, CDR1 is LNHDA, CDR2 SQIVND (reference sequence). The CDR3 runs 15 residues. Germline trimming cut 5 bases from V and 5 bases from J; bases unmatched to any gene: 11.

This CDR3 is CSVEGFYGYTF. The CDR3 DNA reads TGCAGCGTTGAGGGCTTCTATGGCTACACCTTC. This chain uses TRBV29-1 with TRBJ1-2; D gene unclear. Germline-derived CDR1 and CDR2 are SQVTM and ANQGSEA. The CDR3 loop spans 11 amino acids. The V end lost 3 bases, the J end lost 4 bases, and 6 bases lay between the germline ends.

This clone came up a few times. The V call is TRBV11-3, the J call TRBJ2-5; TRBD2 matches 10 bases. Germline V gene data show CDR1 as SGHNT and CDR2 as YENEEA. The CDR3 is made up of 16 amino acids. V shed 1 base, J shed 2 bases, and the junction held 4 bases outside the gene matches. CDR3 protein: CASSLGSGGTQETQYF. The CDR3 DNA is TGTGCCAGCAGCTTAGGTAGCGGGGGGACTCAAGAGACCCAGTACTTC. The entire variable domain, with the rest obtained from reference TRBV11-3 and TRBJ2-5, is as follows: EAGVVQSPRYKIIEKKQPVAFWCNPISGHNTLYWYLQNLGQGPELLIRYENEEAVDDSQLPKDRFSAERLKGVDSTLKIQPAELGDSAVYLCASSLGSGGTQETQYFGPGTRLLVL.

This rearrangement joins TRBV2 to TRBJ1-2, with TRBD1 as a possible D gene (6 bases). The germline V gene has CDR1 SNHLY and CDR2 FYNNEI. V dropped 6 bases and J dropped 6 bases, with 17 bases sitting between them. The CDR3 runs 14 residues. Here the CDR3 reads CASRTFRGRDGYTF. DNA for the CDR3: TGTGCCAGCAGAACCTTCAGGGGAAGAGATGGCTACACCTTC.

The V call is TRBV5-6, the J call TRBJ1-3; D is unclear. The CDR3 is 16 residues long. V lost 4 bases to trimming and J lost 0 bases, with 14 bases between them. CDR1 SGHDT and CDR2 YYEEEE come from the germline V gene. The CDR3 protein is CASSISYGYSGNTIYF. DNA of the CDR3: TGTGCCAGCAGCATTAGCTATGGGTACTCTGGAAACACCATATATTTT.

The chain couples TRBV2 to TRBJ1-2; 8 bases agree with TRBD1. From germline, CDR1 is SNHLY and CDR2 FYNNEI. The CDR3 is made up of 16 amino acids. Trimming took 6 bases from V and 0 from J; bases not matched to a gene: 9. CDR3 region: CASSLDRGASNYGYTF. CDR3 sequence (DNA): TGTGCCAGCAGCCTTGACAGGGGAGCTTCTAACTATGGCTACACCTTC.